Reported below is one T cell receptor beta chain. The antigen is undetermined. The data stem from a study of shared clonotypes between healthy human individuals. Findings and limits, study-wide: An effect of sequencing depth on clonotype sharing among donors was expected. The four-donor shared clonotypes exceeded non-shared clonotypes in generation probability, with non-shared ones scoring lower.

The CDR3 loop spans 12 amino acids. Germline V gene data show CDR1 as SEHNR and CDR2 as FQNEAQ (reference sequence). Each sorted subset replicate got 200 ng genomic DNA, roughly 27,000 genomes. Sequenced by immunoSEQ multiplex PCR; TCRdb stores in-frame clones only, minus some. Of some 2.1 million clones listed, about 95% were seen once; the top ten hold 1.1%. Terminally differentiated effector memory CD45RA+ cells were left out of the naive CD8 fraction, which was CD45RO-negative and positively selected for CCR7. The receptor was isolated from a young man in good health. The rearrangement uses TRBV7-9 and TRBJ2-2; 7 bases are shared with TRBD2. Sequenced: naive CD8+ T cells sorted from blood. Written as DNA, the CDR3 is TGTGAGGCGGGCGGGAGTACCGGGGAGCTGTTTTTT. It specifies CEAGGSTGELFF.